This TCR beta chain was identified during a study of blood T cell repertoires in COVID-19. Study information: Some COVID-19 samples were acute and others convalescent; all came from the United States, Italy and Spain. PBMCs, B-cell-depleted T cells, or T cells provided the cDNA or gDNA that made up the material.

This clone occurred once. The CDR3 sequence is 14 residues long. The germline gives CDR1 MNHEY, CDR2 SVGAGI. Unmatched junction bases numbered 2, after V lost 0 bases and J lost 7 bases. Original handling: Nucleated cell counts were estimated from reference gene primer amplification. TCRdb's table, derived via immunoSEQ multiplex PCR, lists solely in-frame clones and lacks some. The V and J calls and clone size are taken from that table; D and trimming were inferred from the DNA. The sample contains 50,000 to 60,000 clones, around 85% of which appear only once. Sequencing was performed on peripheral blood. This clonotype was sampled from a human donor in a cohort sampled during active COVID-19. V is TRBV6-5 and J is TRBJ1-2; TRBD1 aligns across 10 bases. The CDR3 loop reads CASSYSRTGGGYTF. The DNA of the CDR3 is TGTGCCAGCAGTTACTCCCGGACAGGGGGTGGCTACACCTTC.